This record covers a single TCR beta chain. This specimen comes from a study of blood T cell repertoires in COVID-19. As for the study in general: Acute and convalescent COVID-19 samples came from the United States, Italy and Spain. Sample material is recorded as cDNA or gDNA derived from T cells, B-cell-depleted T cells, or PBMCs.

V trimming: 4 bases; J trimming: 4 bases; junction bases outside the gene matches: 8. Germline-derived CDR1 and CDR2 are SGHDT and YYEEEE. This CDR3 region has 16 residues. Original data processing: The assay estimated nucleated cells by amplifying reference gene primers. Clones were sequenced by immunoSEQ multiplex PCR, and TCRdb holds only the in-frame ones, with some missing. Clone size and the V and J calls come from that table; the DNA yielded D and trimming. The repertoire has under 200,000 clones, approximately 90% of them found once; the top ten carry roughly 6%. The source of this sequence is a man aged 40-55 years with active or convalescent COVID-19. What was sequenced was peripheral blood. The chain couples TRBV5-6 to TRBJ2-1; 10 nucleotides match TRBD2. CDR3 coding DNA: TGTGCCAGCAGCGGGAACCTAGCGGGGGAATACAATGAGCAGTTCTTC. Translating gives CASSGNLAGEYNEQFF.